Below are 5 T cell receptor beta chains sequenced from a single sample in a study of blood T cell repertoires in COVID-19. This table comes from immunoSEQ multiplex PCR, and its TCRdb copy is limited to in-frame clones, with some not included. The sample yields roughly 280,000 clones, about 85% seen once. The sequenced sample consisted of peripheral blood. These receptor sequences come from a woman between 45 and 65 years old who had recovered from COVID-19.

This clone appeared once. V and J are TRBV7-2 and TRBJ2-5, with D possibly TRBD2 on 6 matching bases. CDR1 and CDR2 from the germline V gene are SGHTA and FQGNSA. V gave up 3 bases and J gave up 5 bases, with 10 bases separating them. CDR3 size: 13 residues. CDR3 amino acids: CASSFTRGETQYF. The DNA of the CDR3 is TGTGCCAGCAGCTTTACCCGGGGGGAGACCCAGTACTTC.

The chain combines TRBV19 with TRBJ1-1; D is unclear. V lost 0 bases, J lost 0 bases, and 14 bases lay in between. The germline V gene has CDR1 LNHDA and CDR2 SQIVND (reference sequence). CDR3 size: 17 residues. The CDR3 bases are TGTGCCAGTAGTATAGATCACCGGAGTTTAATGAACACTGAAGCTTTCTTT. Its translation is CASSIDHRSLMNTEAFF.

This clone was recorded once. The chain recombines TRBV4-1 with TRBJ2-7; D uncertain. The V end was cut by 4 bases, the J end by 3 bases, with 13 bases between. Germline V gene lookup returns CDR1 MGHRA and CDR2 YSYEKL. CDR3 length: 14 amino acids. The CDR3, as DNA: TGCGCCAGCAGCCTCCGCCTTGGCCTCTACGAGCAGTACTTC. Its translation: CASSLRLGLYEQYF.

This clone appeared a few times. The rearrangement links TRBV7-9 to TRBJ2-7; TRBD1 matches at 8 bases. The V gene's germline CDR1 is SEHNR and CDR2 FQNEAQ (reference sequence). The CDR3 loop spans 12 amino acids. V shed 5 bases, J shed 6 bases, and the junction held 3 bases outside the gene matches. In DNA form, the CDR3 reads TGTGCCAGCAGCGGACAGGGTGGCGAGCAGTACTTC. Protein sequence: CASSGQGGEQYF.

J is TRBJ1-5 and V is TRBV4-1; the match to TRBD1 covers 9 bases. Per germline, CDR1 MGHRA and CDR2 YSYEKL. V lost 4 bases and J lost 4; bases outside the gene matches: 5. The CDR3 runs to 15 residues. CDR3 DNA: TGCGCCAGCAGCCCGGGACAGGGACAGAATCAGCCCCAGCATTTT. Translating it yields CASSPGQGQNQPQHF.